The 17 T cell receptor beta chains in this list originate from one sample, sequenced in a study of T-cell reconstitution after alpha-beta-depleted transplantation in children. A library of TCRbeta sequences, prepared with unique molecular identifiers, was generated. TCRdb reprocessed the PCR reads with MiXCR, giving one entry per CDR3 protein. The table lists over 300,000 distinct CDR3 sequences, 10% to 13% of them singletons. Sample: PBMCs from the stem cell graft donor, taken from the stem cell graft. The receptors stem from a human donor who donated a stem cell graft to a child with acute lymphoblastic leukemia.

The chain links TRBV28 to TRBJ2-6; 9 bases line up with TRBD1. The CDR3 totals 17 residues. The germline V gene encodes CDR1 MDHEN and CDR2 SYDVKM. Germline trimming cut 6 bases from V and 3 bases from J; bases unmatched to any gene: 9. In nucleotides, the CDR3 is TGTGCCAGCAGCCGGGACAGGGCCATCCTTGGGGCCAACGTCCTGACTTTC. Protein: CASSRDRAILGANVLTF.

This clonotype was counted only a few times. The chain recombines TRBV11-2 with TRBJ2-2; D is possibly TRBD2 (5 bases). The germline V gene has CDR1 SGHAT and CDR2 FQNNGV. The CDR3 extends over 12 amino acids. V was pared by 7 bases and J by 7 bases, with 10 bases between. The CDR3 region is CASTLGGGELFF. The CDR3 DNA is TGTGCCAGCACACTAGGCGGCGGGGAGCTGTTTTTT. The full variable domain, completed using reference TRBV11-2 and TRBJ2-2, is EAGVAQSPRYKIIEKRQSVAFWCNPISGHATLYWYQQILGQGPKLLIQFQNNGVVDDSQLPKDRFSAERLKGVDSTLKIQPAKLEDSAVYLCASTLGGGELFFGEGSRLTVL.

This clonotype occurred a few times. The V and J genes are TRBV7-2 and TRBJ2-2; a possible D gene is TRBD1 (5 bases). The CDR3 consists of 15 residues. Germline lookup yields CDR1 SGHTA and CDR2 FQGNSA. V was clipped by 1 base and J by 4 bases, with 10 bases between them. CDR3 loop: CASSLDRIGTGELFF. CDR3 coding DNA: TGTGCCAGCAGCTTAGACAGGATAGGCACCGGGGAGCTGTTTTTT.

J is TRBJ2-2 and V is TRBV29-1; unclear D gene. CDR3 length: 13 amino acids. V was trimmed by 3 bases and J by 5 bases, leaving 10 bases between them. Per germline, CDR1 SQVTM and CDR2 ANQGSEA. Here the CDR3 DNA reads TGCAGCGTTGATAGTGCCCAAACCGGGGAGCTGTTTTTT. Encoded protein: CSVDSAQTGELFF.

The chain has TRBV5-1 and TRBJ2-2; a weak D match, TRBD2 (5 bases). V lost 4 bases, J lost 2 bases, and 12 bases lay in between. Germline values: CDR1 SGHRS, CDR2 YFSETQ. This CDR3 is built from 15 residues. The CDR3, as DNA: TGCGCCAGCAGCCCCCTTGGAGGAAACACCGGGGAGCTGTTTTTT. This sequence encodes CASSPLGGNTGELFF.

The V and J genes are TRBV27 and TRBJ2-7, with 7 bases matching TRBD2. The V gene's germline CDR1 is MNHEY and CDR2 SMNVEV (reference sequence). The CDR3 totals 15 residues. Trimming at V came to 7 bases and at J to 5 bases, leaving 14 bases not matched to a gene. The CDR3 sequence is CASTLSRGLIHEQYF. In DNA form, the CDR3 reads TGTGCCAGCACCCTGTCCCGGGGACTAATCCACGAGCAGTACTTC.

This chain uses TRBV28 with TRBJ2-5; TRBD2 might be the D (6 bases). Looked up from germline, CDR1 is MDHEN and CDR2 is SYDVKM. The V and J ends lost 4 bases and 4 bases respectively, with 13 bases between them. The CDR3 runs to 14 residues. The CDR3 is CASSSRRVRETQYF. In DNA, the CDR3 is TGTGCCAGCAGTTCTCGGAGGGTACGAGAGACCCAGTACTTC. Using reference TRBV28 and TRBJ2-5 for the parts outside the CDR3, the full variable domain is DVKVTQSSRYLVKRTGEKVFLECVQDMDHENMFWYRQDPGLGLRLIYFSYDVKMKEKGDIPEGYSVSREKKERFSLILESASTNQTSMYLCASSSRRVRETQYFGPGTRLLVL.

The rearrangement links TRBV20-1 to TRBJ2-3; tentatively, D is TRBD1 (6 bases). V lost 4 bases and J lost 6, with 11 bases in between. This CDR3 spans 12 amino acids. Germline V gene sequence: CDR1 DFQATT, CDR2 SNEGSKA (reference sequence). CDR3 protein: CSANREIDTQYF. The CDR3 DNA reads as TGCAGTGCTAACAGGGAGATTGATACGCAGTATTTT.

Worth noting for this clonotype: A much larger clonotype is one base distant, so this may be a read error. This CDR3 reads CASSSQYEQYF. The DNA of the CDR3 is TGTGCCAGCAGCTCCCAATACGAGCAGTACTTC. The chain couples TRBV7-2 to TRBJ2-7; D unresolved. There are 11 residues in the CDR3. In germline, CDR1 is SGHTA, CDR2 FQGNSA. V dropped 4 bases and J dropped 4 bases, with 5 bases sitting between them.

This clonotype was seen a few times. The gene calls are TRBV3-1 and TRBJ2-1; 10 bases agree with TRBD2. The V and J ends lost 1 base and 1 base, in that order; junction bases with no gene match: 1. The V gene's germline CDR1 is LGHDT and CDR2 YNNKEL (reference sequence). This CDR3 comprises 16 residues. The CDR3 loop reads CASSQVSGRSYNEQFF. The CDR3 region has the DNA TGTGCCAGCAGCCAAGTTAGCGGGAGGTCCTACAATGAGCAGTTCTTC.

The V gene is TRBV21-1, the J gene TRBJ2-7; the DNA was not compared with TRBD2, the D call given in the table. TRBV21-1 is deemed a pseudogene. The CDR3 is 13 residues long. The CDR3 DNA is TGTGCCAGCAGCAAAGTGCTAGTCGCGGTGCAGTACTTC. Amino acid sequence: CASSKVLVAVQYF.

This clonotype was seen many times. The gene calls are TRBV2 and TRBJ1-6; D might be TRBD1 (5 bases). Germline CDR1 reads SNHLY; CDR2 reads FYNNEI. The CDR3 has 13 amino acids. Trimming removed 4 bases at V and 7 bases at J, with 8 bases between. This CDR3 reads CASSAGDNSPLHF. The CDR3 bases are TGTGCCAGCAGTGCGGGGGACAATTCACCCCTCCACTTT.

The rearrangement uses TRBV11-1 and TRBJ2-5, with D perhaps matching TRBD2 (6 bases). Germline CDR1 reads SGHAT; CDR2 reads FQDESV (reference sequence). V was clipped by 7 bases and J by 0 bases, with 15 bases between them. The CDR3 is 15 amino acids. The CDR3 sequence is CASKPGGVDQETQYF. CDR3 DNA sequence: TGTGCCAGCAAGCCCGGAGGGGTGGACCAAGAGACCCAGTACTTC.

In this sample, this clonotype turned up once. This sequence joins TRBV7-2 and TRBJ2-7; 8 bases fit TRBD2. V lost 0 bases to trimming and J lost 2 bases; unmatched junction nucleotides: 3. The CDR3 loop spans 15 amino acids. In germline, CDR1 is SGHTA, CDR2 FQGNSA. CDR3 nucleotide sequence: TGTGCCAGCAGCTTAGCTAGCGGGGCTCCCTACGAGCAGTACTTC. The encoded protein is CASSLASGAPYEQYF.

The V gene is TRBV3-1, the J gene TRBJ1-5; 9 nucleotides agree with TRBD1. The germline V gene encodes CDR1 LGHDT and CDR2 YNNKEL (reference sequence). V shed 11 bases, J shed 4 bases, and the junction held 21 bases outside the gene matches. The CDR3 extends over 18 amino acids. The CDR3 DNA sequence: TGTGCCTTCAGTTTATCGTTGGGACAGGGACGCTTGAATCAGCCCCAGCATTTT. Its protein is CAFSLSLGQGRLNQPQHF.

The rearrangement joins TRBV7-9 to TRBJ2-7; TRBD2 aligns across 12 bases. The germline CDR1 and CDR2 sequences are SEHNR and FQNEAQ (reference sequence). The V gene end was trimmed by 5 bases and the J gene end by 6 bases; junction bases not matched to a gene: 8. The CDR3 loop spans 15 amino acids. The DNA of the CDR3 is TGTGCCAGCAGCACTTCTAGCGGGAGGGCGGCCGAGCAGTACTTC. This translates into CASSTSSGRAAEQYF.

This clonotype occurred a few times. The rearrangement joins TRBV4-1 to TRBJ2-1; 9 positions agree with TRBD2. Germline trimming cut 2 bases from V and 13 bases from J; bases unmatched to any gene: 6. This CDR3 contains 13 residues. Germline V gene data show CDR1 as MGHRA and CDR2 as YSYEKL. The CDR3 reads CASSQRDSGSQFF. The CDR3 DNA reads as TGCGCCAGCAGCCAAAGGGATAGCGGGAGTCAGTTCTTC.